The clone carrying this TCR beta chain came up many times. What it binds is unknown. This entry is derived from a study of T cells after yellow fever vaccination. Looking at the study overall: Preparation of fractions with low cell numbers was performed using SMART-Seq v4 Ultra Low Input.

Findings and limits, study-wide: A small proportion of clonotypes was detected in both the CD4 and CD8 compartments. Post-booster samples contained most primary-vaccination clones (around 95% CD4, around 88% CD8). Contaminating bulk clonotypes could be abundant in FACS-sorted repertoires.

TCRdb reprocessed the 5' RACE reads with MiXCR, giving one entry per CDR3 protein. Of 310,000 or so distinct CDR3 sequences in the sample, 3.6% are singletons; the top ten hold around a quarter. Germline CDR1 and CDR2: SGHVS and FQNEAQ. The length of the CDR3 is 16 residues. J was trimmed by 9 bases and V by 0 bases; bases with no gene match: 12. This specimen was PBMCs, taken on the day of the yellow fever booster vaccination. The TCR comes from a man aged 18 to 30 who received the YFV17D yellow fever vaccine. The chain combines TRBV7-8 with TRBJ2-5; TRBD1 matches at 8 bases. The CDR3 here is CASSLADRGRRWAQYF. CDR3 nucleotides: TGTGCCAGCAGCTTAGCCGACAGGGGCCGCCGGTGGGCCCAGTACTTC.